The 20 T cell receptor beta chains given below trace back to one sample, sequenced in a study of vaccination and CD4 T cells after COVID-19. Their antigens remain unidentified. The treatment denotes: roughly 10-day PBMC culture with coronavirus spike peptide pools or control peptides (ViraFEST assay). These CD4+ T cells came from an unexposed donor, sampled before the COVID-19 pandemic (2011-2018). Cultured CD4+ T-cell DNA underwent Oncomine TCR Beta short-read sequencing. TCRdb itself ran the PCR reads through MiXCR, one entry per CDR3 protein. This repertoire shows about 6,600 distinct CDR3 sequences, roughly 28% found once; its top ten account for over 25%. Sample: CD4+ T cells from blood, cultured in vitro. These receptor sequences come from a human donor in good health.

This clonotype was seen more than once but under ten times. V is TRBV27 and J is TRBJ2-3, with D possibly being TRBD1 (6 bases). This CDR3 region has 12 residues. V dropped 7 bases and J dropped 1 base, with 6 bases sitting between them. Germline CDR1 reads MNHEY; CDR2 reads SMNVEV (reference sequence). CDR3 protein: CASTGGTDTQYF. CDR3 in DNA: TGTGCCAGCACAGGGGGCACAGATACGCAGTATTTT.

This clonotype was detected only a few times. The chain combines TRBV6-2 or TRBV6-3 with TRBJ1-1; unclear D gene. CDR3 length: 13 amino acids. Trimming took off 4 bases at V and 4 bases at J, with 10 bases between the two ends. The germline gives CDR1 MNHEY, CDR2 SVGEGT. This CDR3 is CASSWGGSTEAFF. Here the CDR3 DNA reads TGTGCCAGCAGTTGGGGTGGGAGCACTGAAGCTTTCTTT.

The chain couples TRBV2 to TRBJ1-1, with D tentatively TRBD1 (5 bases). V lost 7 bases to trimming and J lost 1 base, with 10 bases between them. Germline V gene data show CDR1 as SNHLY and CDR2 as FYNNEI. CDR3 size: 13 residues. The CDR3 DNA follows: TGTGCCAGCACCCAGGGCGAGAACACTGAAGCTTTCTTT. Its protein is CASTQGENTEAFF.

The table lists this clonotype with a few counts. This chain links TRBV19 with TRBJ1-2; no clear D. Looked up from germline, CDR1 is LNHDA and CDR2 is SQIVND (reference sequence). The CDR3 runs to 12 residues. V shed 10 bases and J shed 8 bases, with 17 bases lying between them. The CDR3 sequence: CATLGLTQGYTF. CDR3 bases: TGTGCCACCCTCGGCCTCACCCAAGGCTACACCTTC.

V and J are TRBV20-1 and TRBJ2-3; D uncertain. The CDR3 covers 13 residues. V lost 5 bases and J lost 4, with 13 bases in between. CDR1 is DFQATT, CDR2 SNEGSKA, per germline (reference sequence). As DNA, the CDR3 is TGCAGTGCTGCACTTTACGTCCCAGATACGCAGTATTTT. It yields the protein CSAALYVPDTQYF.

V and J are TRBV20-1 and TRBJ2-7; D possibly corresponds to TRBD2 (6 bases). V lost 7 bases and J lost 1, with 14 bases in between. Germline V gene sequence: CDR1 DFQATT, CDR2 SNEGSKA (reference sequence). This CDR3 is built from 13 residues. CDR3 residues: CSVYQDYSYEQYF. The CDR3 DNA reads TGCAGTGTTTACCAGGACTATTCCTACGAGCAGTACTTC.

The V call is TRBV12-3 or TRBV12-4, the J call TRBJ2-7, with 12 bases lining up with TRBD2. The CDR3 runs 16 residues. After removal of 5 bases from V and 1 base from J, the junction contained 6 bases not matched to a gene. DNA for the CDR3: TGTGCCAGCAGTACCGGACTAGCGGGGTCTTCCTACGAGCAGTACTTC. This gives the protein CASSTGLAGSSYEQYF.

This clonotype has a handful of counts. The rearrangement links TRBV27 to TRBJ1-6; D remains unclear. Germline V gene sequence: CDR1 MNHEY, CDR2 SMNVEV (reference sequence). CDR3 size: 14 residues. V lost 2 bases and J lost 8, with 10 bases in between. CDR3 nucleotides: TGTGCCAGCAGTTTAGGAGGGTTTTATTCACCCCTCCACTTT. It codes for CASSLGGFYSPLHF.

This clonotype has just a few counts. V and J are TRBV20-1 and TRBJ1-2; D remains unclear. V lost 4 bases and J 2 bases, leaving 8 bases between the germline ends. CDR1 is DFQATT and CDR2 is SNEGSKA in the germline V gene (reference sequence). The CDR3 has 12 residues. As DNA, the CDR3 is TGCAGTGCTACCCCGAGAAACTATGGCTACACCTTC. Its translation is CSATPRNYGYTF.

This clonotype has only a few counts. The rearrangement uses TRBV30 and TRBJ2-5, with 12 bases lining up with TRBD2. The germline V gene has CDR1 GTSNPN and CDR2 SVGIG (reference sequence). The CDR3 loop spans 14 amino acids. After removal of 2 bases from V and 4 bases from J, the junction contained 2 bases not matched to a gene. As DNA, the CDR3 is TGTGCCTGGAGTTTGACTAGCGGGGGAGAGACCCAGTACTTC. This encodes CAWSLTSGGETQYF.

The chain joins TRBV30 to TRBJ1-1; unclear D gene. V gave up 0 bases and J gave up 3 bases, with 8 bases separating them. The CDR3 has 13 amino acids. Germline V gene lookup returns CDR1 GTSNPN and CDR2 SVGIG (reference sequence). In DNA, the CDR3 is TGTGCCTGGAGTGTAAGTCTGGACACTGAAGCTTTCTTT. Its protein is CAWSVSLDTEAFF.

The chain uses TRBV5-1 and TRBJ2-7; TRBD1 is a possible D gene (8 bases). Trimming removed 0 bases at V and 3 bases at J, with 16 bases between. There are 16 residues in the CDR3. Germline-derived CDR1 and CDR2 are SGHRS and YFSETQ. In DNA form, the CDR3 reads TGCGCCAGCAGCTTGGCCGGGGGGACAGGTATCTACGAGCAGTACTTC. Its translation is CASSLAGGTGIYEQYF.

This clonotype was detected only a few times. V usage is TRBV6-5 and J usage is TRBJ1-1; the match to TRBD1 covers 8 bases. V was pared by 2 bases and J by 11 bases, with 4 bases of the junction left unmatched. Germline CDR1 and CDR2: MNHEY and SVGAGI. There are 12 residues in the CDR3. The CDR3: CASSYRTGPAFF. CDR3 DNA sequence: TGTGCCAGCAGTTACCGGACAGGGCCGGCTTTCTTT.

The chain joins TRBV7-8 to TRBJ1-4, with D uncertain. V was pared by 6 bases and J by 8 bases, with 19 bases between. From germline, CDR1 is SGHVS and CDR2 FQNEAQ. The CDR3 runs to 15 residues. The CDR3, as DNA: TGTGCCAGCAGTCCCCGGGCAGACGTGCGGGAAAAACTGTTTTTT. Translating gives CASSPRADVREKLFF.

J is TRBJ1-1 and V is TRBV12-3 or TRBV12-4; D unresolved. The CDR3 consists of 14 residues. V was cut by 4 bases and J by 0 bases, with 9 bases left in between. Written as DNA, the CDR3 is TGTGCCAGCAGTTCAATGGGAGTGAACACTGAAGCTTTCTTT. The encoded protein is CASSSMGVNTEAFF.

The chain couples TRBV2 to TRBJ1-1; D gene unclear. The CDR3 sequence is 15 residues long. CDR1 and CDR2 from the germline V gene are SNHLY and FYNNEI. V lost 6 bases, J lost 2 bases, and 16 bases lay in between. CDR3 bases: TGTGCCAGCAGGTTGACCGGACCAGGAAACACTGAAGCTTTCTTT. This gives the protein CASRLTGPGNTEAFF.

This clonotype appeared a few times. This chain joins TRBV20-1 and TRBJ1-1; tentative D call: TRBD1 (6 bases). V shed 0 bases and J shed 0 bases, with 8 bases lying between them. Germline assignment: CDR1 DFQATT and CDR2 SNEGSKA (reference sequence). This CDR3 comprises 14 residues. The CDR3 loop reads CSAREGHLNTEAFF. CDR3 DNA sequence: TGCAGTGCTAGAGAGGGACACCTGAACACTGAAGCTTTCTTT.

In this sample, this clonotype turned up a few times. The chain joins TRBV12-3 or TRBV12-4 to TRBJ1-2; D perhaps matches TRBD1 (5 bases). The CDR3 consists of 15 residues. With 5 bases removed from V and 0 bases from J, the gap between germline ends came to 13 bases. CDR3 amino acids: CASSQETVANYGYTF. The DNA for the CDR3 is TGTGCCAGCAGTCAAGAGACAGTAGCTAACTATGGCTACACCTTC.

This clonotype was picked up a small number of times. The CDR3 loop reads CSARDSAQVLTGELFF. The CDR3 bases are TGCAGTGCTAGAGATTCGGCACAGGTTCTAACCGGGGAGCTGTTTTTT. This chain links TRBV20-1 with TRBJ2-2, with a possible D match to TRBD1 (5 bases). This CDR3 comprises 16 residues. The germline V and J ends were trimmed by 0 bases and 5 bases, with 16 bases remaining between them. Germline CDR1 DFQATT, CDR2 SNEGSKA (reference sequence).

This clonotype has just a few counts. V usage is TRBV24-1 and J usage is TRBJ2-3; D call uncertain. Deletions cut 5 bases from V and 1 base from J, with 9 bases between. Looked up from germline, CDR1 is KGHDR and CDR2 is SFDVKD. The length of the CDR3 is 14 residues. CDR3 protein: CATSARSGTDTQYF. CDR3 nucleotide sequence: TGTGCCACCAGTGCCCGTTCGGGCACAGATACGCAGTATTTT.